The clone carrying this T cell receptor beta chain showed up just once. Participants were placed into cohorts based on the clinical history they reported. The sample originates from a study of blood T cell repertoires in COVID-19. At the level of the study: PBMCs, B-cell-depleted T cells, or T cells provided the cDNA or gDNA that made up the material.

Germline trimming cut 6 bases from V and 3 bases from J; bases unmatched to any gene: 5. This CDR3 is built from 13 residues. The protocol was immunoSEQ multiplex PCR, while the TCRdb copy is restricted to in-frame clones and leaves out a portion. This sample has over 350,000 clones, with approximately 91% found just once. The chain carries TRBV12-3 or TRBV12-4 and TRBJ2-7; TRBD1 matches at 7 bases. This sequence was found in a middle-aged woman who had been exposed to COVID-19. Sequencing used PBMCs or T cells enriched from blood (not recorded which). The CDR3 loop reads CASRENRGYEQYF. The CDR3 region has the DNA TGTGCCAGCAGGGAGAACAGGGGCTACGAGCAGTACTTC.